These 17 T cell receptor beta chains share one sample of origin, sequenced in a study of T cells in Graves' hyperthyroidism and ophthalmopathy. Researchers amplified the TCR beta CDR3 regions from RNA transcripts. RT-PCR in the first round (using the HTBI primer set) targeted the TCR CDR3. TCRdb re-called the multiplex PCR reads with MiXCR, one entry per CDR3 protein. The repertoire includes 750,000 to 950,000 distinct CDR3 sequences, around 38% of them detected once, and approximately 8.7% sits in the top ten. Sample: blood. The receptors were sampled from a man between 18 and 35 years old with Graves' hyperthyroidism.

This chain uses TRBV5-1 with TRBJ2-7; no reliable D call. Per germline, CDR1 SGHRS and CDR2 YFSETQ. V was cut by 4 bases and J by 2 bases, with 16 bases left in between. This CDR3 comprises 15 residues. This CDR3 reads CASSVESRTTYEQYF. The CDR3 region has the DNA TGCGCCAGCAGCGTTGAGTCCAGGACCACCTACGAGCAGTACTTC.

Of note for this clonotype: A junction end diverges from the germline sequence, so it may reflect a read error. The CDR3, as DNA: TGTGCCGGCAGCTCGAGCCAGGGGGTCCGCACCGGGGAGCTGTTTTTT. This gives the protein CAGSSSQGVRTGELFF. V usage is TRBV7-3 and J usage is TRBJ2-2, with 7 bases lining up with TRBD1. The CDR3 has 16 residues. Germline CDR1 is SGHTA and CDR2 is FQGTGA.

The V gene is TRBV20-1, the J gene TRBJ1-3; no reliable D call. Trimming stripped 0 bases from V and 4 bases from J, with 10 bases between. Germline V lookup: CDR1 DFQATT, CDR2 SNEGSKA (reference sequence). This CDR3 is built from 14 residues. CDR3 bases: TGCAGTGCTAGAGATCTAGCGGTAGGAAACACCATATATTTT. It codes for CSARDLAVGNTIYF.

The chain is built from TRBV7-9 and TRBJ1-4; 7 bases line up with TRBD1. The CDR3 extends over 18 amino acids. V trimming: 5 bases; J trimming: 0 bases; junction bases outside the gene matches: 12. The germline CDR1 and CDR2 sequences are SEHNR and FQNEAQ (reference sequence). CDR3 nucleotides: TGTGCCAGCAGCGGCCACGACAGGGCCGATGCAACTAATGAAAAACTGTTTTTT. Protein product: CASSGHDRADATNEKLFF.

This clonotype has more than one count but fewer than ten. In DNA, the CDR3 is TGTGCCACCCAGGGGACAGGGGGCGGACCCTACGAGCAGTACTTC. Its translation is CATQGTGGGPYEQYF. The chain recombines TRBV2 with TRBJ2-7, with 12 bases fitting TRBD1. This CDR3 contains 15 residues. CDR1 and CDR2 from the germline V gene are SNHLY and FYNNEI. V shed 10 bases, J shed 2 bases, and the junction held 9 bases outside the gene matches.

The V call is TRBV7-6, the J call TRBJ1-1; no clear D gene. Germline V CDR1 and CDR2: SGHVS, FNYEAQ. V lost 2 bases to trimming and J lost 4 bases, with 11 bases between them. The CDR3 totals 14 residues. The CDR3 spells CASSLRGGITEAFF. For the CDR3, the DNA is TGTGCCAGCAGCTTACGGGGTGGAATCACTGAAGCTTTCTTT.

This CDR3 is CASSLMGGRKETQYF. CDR3 in DNA: TGTGCCAGCAGCTTAATGGGGGGAAGAAAGGAGACCCAGTACTTC. This chain links TRBV7-3 with TRBJ2-5; tentatively, D is TRBD2 (6 bases). From germline, CDR1 is SGHTA and CDR2 FQGTGA. There are 15 residues in the CDR3. The V end lost 1 base, the J end lost 5 bases, and 14 bases lay between the germline ends.

This chain links TRBV25-1 with TRBJ1-1; no clear D gene. CDR3 size: 13 residues. CDR1 is MGHDK and CDR2 is SYGVNS in the germline V gene. The chain's CDR3 is CARDGNSNTEAFF. The CDR3 DNA is TGTGCTAGAGATGGGAACAGTAACACTGAAGCTTTCTTT.

There are many counts of this clonotype. This rearrangement joins TRBV9 to TRBJ1-1; 7 bases are a match to TRBD1. This CDR3 is built from 14 residues. Germline V gene data show CDR1 as SGDLS and CDR2 as YYNGEE. Trimming took 3 bases from V and 3 from J; bases not matched to a gene: 5. The CDR3 here is CASSAYGTDTEAFF. CDR3 DNA sequence: TGTGCCAGCAGCGCATACGGGACAGACACTGAAGCTTTCTTT.

The chain recombines TRBV7-2 with TRBJ2-7; possibly TRBD1 or TRBD2 for D (5 bases each). CDR1 is SGHTA and CDR2 is FQGNSA in the germline V gene. The CDR3 has 14 amino acids. The V end lost 1 base, the J end lost 6 bases, and 13 bases lay between the germline ends. The CDR3 sequence: CASSLVGTPTEQYF. CDR3 DNA: TGTGCCAGCAGCTTAGTTGGGACCCCTACCGAGCAGTACTTC.

This clonotype was counted only a few times. The rearrangement uses TRBV4-1 and TRBJ1-3; D unresolved. The germline gives CDR1 MGHRA, CDR2 YSYEKL. The CDR3 sequence is 15 residues long. Deletions cut 0 bases from V and 1 base from J, with 7 bases between. CDR3 sequence (DNA): TGCGCCAGCAGCCAAGATTCCCGGTCTGGAAACACCATATATTTT. It translates to CASSQDSRSGNTIYF.

This clonotype showed up many times. This chain links TRBV2 with TRBJ1-2, with unresolved D. Trimming pared 7 bases from V and 8 bases from J, leaving 23 bases between. The germline V gene encodes CDR1 SNHLY and CDR2 FYNNEI. The length of the CDR3 is 15 residues. CDR3 nucleotides: TGTGCCAGCAAGAAAAGGCAGGACGGCATGCAGGGCTACACCTTC. Translating it yields CASKKRQDGMQGYTF.

The chain is built from TRBV11-3 and TRBJ1-1, with D possibly being TRBD1 (6 bases). This CDR3 is built from 17 residues. V was shortened by 6 bases and J by 5 bases, with 25 bases between the two germline ends. CDR1 is SGHNT and CDR2 is YENEEA in the germline V gene. The CDR3 region has the DNA TGTGCCAGCAGTAATAGACTGGTCGGGGGCCGTAAGACTGAAGCTTTCTTT. Its protein is CASSNRLVGGRKTEAFF.

This clonotype came up once. The chain couples TRBV24-1 to TRBJ1-2; D call uncertain. The CDR3 loop spans 13 amino acids. Between the trimmed V and J ends, which lost 4 bases and 5 bases, there was a span of 10 bases. Germline CDR1 is KGHDR and CDR2 is SFDVKD. CDR3 bases: TGTGCCACCAGTGAACCCGCCGGGTATGGCTACACCTTC. Protein: CATSEPAGYGYTF.

In its sample, this clonotype was seen many times. The rearrangement links TRBV14 to TRBJ2-2; D is ambiguous. The CDR3 has 14 amino acids. Between the trimmed V and J ends, which lost 0 bases and 5 bases, there was a span of 7 bases. Germline assignment: CDR1 SGHDN and CDR2 FVKESK. CDR3 amino acids: CASSQDYGTGELFF. The CDR3 DNA reads as TGTGCCAGCAGCCAAGATTACGGGACCGGGGAGCTGTTTTTT.

Comments on this clonotype: With a much larger clone just one base away, this may be a read error. V is TRBV10-3 and J is TRBJ1-1; D not resolved. V dropped 10 bases and J dropped 4 bases, with 10 bases sitting between them. Per germline, CDR1 ENHRY and CDR2 SYGVKD. This CDR3 is built from 11 residues. CDR3 region: CASIRVTEAFF. CDR3 nucleotides: TGTGCCAGCATAAGGGTCACTGAAGCTTTCTTT.

V usage is TRBV7-9 and J usage is TRBJ2-2; TRBD2 matches 10 bases. The length of the CDR3 is 14 residues. The ends lost 6 bases at V and 5 bases at J; junction bases unmatched: 3. Per germline, CDR1 SEHNR and CDR2 FQNEAQ (reference sequence). The CDR3 coding sequence is TGTGCCAGCAGTTCACTAGCGGGAACCGGGGAGCTGTTTTTT. It codes for CASSSLAGTGELFF.